The text below deals with one T cell receptor beta chain. The sample is drawn from a study of blood T cell repertoires in COVID-19. Method: immunoSEQ multiplex PCR; TCRdb's copy keeps in-frame clones and lacks some. The sample shows 250,000 to 300,000 clones, 89% of them seen only once. Unmatched junction bases numbered 9, after V lost 10 bases and J lost 2 bases. Per the germline V gene, CDR1 is LNHDA and CDR2 is SQIVND (reference sequence). The CDR3 is 14 amino acids. Sequencing input: PBMCs or T cells enriched from blood (not recorded which). The chain combines TRBV19 with TRBJ2-7; 9 bases are a match to TRBD2. This receptor was obtained from a woman aged 60 to 75 who had recovered from COVID-19. DNA of the CDR3: TGTGCCACTAAGGCCCTAGCGGGACCCTACGAGCAGTACTTC. Residues: CATKALAGPYEQYF.